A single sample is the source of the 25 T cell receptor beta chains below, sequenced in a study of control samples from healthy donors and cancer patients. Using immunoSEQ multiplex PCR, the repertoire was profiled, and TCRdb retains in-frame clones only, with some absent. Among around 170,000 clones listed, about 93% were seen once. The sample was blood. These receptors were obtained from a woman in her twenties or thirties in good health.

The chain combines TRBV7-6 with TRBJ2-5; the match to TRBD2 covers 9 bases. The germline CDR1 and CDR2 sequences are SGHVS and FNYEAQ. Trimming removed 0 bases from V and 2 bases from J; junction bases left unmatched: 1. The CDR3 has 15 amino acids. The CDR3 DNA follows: TGTGCCAGCAGCTTAGCGGGACTAGCACAAGAGACCCAGTACTTC. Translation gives CASSLAGLAQETQYF.

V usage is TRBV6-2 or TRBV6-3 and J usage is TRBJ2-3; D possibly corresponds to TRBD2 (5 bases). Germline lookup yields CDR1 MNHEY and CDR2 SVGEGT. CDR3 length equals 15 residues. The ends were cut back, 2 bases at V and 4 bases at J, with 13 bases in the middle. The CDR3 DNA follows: TGTGCCAGCAGTTACGTAGGGAGTGGGGCAGATACGCAGTATTTT. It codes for CASSYVGSGADTQYF.

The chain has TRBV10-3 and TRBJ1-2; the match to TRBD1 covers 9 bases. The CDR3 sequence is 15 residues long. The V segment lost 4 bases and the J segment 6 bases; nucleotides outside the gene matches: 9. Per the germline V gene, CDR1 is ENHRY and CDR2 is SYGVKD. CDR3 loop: CAISAPGTGFDGYTF. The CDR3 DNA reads TGTGCCATCAGTGCACCCGGGACAGGGTTCGATGGCTACACCTTC.

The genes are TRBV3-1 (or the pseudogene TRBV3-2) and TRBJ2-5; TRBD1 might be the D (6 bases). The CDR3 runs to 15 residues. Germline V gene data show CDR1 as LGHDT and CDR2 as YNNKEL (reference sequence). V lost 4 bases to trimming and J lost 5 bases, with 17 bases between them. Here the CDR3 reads CASSPLLTGQETQYF. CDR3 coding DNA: TGTGCCAGCAGCCCCCTTCTAACAGGGCAGGAGACCCAGTACTTC.

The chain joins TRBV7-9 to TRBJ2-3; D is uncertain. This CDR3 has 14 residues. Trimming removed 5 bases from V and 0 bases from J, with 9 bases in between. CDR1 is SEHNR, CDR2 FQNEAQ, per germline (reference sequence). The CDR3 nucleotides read TGTGCCAGCAGCCGGACCCTGAGCACAGATACGCAGTATTTT. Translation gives CASSRTLSTDTQYF.

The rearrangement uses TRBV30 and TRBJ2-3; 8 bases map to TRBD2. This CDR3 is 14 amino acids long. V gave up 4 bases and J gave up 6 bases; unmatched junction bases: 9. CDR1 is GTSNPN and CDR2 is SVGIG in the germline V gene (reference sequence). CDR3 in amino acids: CAWILAGTRDTQYF. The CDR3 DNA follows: TGTGCCTGGATCTTAGCGGGGACGAGGGATACGCAGTATTTT.

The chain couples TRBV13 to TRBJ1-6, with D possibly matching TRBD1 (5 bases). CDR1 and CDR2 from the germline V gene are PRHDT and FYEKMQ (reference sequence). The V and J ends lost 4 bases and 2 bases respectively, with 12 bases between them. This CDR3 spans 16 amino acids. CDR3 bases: TGTGCCAGCAGCTCCGGGGGGGGAACCTATAATTCACCCCTCCACTTT. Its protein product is CASSSGGGTYNSPLHF.

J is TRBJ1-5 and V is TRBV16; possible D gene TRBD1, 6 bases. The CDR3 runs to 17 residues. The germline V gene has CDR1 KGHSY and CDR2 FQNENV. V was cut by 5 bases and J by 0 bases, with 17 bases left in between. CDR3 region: CASSSIGATGSNQPQHF. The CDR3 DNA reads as TGTGCCAGCAGCTCAATAGGGGCGACAGGTAGCAATCAGCCCCAGCATTTT.

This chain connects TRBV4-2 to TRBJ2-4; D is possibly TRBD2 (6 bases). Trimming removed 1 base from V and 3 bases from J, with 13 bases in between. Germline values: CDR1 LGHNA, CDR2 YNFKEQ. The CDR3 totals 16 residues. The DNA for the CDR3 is TGTGCCAGCAGCCAAGGGCCGGGAGTAGACAAAAACATTCAGTACTTC. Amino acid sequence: CASSQGPGVDKNIQYF.

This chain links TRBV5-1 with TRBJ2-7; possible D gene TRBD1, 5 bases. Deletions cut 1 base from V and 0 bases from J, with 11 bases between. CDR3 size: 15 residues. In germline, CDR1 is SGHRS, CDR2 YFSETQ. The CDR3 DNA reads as TGCGCCAGCAGCTTGTCCACAGGTAGCTCCTACGAGCAGTACTTC. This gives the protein CASSLSTGSSYEQYF.

In DNA, the CDR3 is TGTGCCAGTAGTACCACGGGGACATCTAACTATGGCTACACCTTC. The encoded protein is CASSTTGTSNYGYTF. The J gene is TRBJ1-2, the V gene TRBV19, with D perhaps TRBD1 (6 bases). The V gene's germline CDR1 is LNHDA and CDR2 SQIVND (reference sequence). The V end lost 4 bases, the J end lost 0 bases, and 12 bases lay between the germline ends. This CDR3 is 15 amino acids long.

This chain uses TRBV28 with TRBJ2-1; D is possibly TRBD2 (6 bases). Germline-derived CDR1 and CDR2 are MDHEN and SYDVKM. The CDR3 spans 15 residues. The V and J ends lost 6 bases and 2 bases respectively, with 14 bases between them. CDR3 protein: CASRDYRSPYNEQFF. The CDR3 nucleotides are TGTGCCAGCAGGGACTACAGGTCCCCCTACAATGAGCAGTTCTTC.

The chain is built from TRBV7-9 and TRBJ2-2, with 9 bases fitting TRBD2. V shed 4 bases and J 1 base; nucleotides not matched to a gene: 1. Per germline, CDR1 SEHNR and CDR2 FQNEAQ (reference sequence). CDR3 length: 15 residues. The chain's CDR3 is CASSSTSGNTGELFF. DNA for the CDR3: TGTGCCAGCAGCTCGACTAGCGGGAACACCGGGGAGCTGTTTTTT.

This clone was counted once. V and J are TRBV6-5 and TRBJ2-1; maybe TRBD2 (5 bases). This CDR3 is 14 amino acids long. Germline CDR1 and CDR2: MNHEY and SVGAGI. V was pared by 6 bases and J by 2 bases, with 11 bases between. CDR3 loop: CASSLGSTYNEQFF. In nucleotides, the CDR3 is TGTGCCAGCAGCCTGGGGAGCACCTACAATGAGCAGTTCTTC.

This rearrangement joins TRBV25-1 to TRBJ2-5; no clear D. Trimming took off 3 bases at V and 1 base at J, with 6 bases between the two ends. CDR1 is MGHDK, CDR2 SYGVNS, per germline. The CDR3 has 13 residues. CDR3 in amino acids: CASSDQSQETQYF. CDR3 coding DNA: TGTGCCAGCAGTGATCAGAGCCAAGAGACCCAGTACTTC.

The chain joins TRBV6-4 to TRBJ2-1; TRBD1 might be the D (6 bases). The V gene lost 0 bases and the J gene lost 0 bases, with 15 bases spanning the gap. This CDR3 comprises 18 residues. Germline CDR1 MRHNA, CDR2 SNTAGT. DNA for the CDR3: TGTGCCAGCAGTGACTCGTCTGACTTAGGGGGCTCCTACAATGAGCAGTTCTTC. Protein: CASSDSSDLGGSYNEQFF.

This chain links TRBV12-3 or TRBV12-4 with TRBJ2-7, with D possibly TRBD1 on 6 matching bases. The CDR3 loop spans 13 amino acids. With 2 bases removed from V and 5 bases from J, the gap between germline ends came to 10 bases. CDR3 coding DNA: TGTGCCAGCAGTTTATCAGGGGTCAACGAGCAGTACTTC. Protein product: CASSLSGVNEQYF.

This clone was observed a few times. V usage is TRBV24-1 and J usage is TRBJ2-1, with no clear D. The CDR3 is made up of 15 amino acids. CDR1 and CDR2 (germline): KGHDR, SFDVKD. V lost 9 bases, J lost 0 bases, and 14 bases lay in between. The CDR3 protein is CATLAHRSSYNEQFF. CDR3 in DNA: TGTGCCACCCTCGCCCATCGAAGCTCCTACAATGAGCAGTTCTTC.

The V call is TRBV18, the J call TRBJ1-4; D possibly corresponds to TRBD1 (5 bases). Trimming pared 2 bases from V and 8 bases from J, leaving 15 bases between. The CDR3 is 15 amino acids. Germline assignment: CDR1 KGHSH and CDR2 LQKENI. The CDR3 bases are TGTGCCAGCTCACCATTTGACGCGGGACCCGAAAAACTGTTTTTT. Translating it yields CASSPFDAGPEKLFF.

CDR3 region: CASSHGRISNQPQHF. In nucleotides, the CDR3 is TGCGCCAGCAGCCACGGACGGATTAGCAATCAGCCCCAGCATTTT. The V gene is TRBV5-1, the J gene TRBJ1-5; D gene ambiguous. Germline V gene sequence: CDR1 SGHRS, CDR2 YFSETQ. This CDR3 has 15 amino acids. Trimming removed 4 bases from V and 0 bases from J, with 11 bases in between.

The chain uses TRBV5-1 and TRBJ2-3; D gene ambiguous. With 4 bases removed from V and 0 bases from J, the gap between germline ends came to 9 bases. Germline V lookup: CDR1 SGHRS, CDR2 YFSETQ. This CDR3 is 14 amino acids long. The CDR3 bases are TGCGCCAGCAGCCGATATTCTAGCACAGATACGCAGTATTTT. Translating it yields CASSRYSSTDTQYF.

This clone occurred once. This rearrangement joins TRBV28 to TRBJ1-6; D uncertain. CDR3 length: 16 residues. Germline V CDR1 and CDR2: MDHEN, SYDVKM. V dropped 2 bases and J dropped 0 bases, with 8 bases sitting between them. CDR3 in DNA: TGTGCCAGCAGTTTAGTAGGAGGCTCCTATAATTCACCCCTCCACTTT. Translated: CASSLVGGSYNSPLHF. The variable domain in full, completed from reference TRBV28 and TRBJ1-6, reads DVKVTQSSRYLVKRTGEKVFLECVQDMDHENMFWYRQDPGLGLRLIYFSYDVKMKEKGDIPEGYSVSREKKERFSLILESASTNQTSMYLCASSLVGGSYNSPLHFGNGTRLTVT.

The chain's CDR3 is CASSPTGQGSQPQHF. In DNA form, the CDR3 reads TGTGCCAGCAGCCCTACCGGACAGGGAAGTCAGCCCCAGCATTTT. The chain employs TRBV6-2 or TRBV6-3 and TRBJ1-5; 8 bases are shared with TRBD1. Germline CDR1 MNHEY, CDR2 SVGEGT. With 6 bases clipped from V and 6 bases from J, the junction kept 10 bases outside the gene matches. There are 15 residues in the CDR3.

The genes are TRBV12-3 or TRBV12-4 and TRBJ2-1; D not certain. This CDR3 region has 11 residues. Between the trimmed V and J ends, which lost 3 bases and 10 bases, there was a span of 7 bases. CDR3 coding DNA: TGTGCCAGCAGTTTCGGCGGAGAGCAGTTCTTC. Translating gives CASSFGGEQFF.

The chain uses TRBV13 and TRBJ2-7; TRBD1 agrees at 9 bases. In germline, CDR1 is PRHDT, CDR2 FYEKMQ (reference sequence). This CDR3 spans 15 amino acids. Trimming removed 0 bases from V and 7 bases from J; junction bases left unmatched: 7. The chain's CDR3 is CASSLGQQGAQEQYF. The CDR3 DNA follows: TGTGCCAGCAGCTTAGGCCAACAGGGGGCGCAAGAGCAGTACTTC.